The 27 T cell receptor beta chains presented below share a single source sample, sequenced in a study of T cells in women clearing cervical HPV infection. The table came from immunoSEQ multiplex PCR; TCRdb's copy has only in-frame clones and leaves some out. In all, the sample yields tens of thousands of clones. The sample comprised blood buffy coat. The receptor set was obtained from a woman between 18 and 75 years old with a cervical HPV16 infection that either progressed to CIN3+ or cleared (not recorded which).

The part of the CDR3 DNA that was read is TGCAGCGCCGAGGCCGGGGAGACTGGAAACACC. It specifies CSAEAGETGNT. The full CDR3 sequence reads CSAEAGETGNTIYF. V gene TRBV29-1 combines with J gene TRBJ1-3; D remains unclear. The read gets to within 3 residues of the CDR3 end, and the germline J gene fills in the rest. Germline CDR1 and CDR2: SQVTM and ANQGSEA. There are 14 residues in the CDR3. V gave up 7 bases and J gave up 2 bases, with 15 bases separating them.

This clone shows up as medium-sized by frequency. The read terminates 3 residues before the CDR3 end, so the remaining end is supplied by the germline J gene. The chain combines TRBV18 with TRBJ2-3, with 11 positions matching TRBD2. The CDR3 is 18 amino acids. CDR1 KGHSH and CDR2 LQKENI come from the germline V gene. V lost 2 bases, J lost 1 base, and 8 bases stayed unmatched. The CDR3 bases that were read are TGTGCCAGCTCACCAATAGCGGGGGGGCTTATAGGCACAGATACG. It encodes CASSPIAGGLIGTDT. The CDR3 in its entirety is CASSPIAGGLIGTDTQYF.

The covered CDR3 bases are TGTGCCAGCAGTTACGCCCAGGCAGGGAGTCAGCCC. As protein: CASSYAQAGSQP. The full CDR3 sequence reads CASSYAQAGSQPQHF. The chain joins TRBV6-2 or TRBV6-3 to TRBJ1-5; D is possibly TRBD1 (5 bases). The read falls 3 residues short of the CDR3 end, and the missing part is taken from the germline J gene. Germline CDR1 reads MNHEY; CDR2 reads SVGEGT. The V and J ends lost 2 bases and 6 bases respectively, with 14 bases between them. This CDR3 region has 15 residues.

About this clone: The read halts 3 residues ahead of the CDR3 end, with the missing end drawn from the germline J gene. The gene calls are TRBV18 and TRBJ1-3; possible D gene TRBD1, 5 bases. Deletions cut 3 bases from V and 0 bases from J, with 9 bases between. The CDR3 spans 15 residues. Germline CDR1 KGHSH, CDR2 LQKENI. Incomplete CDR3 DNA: TGTGCCAGCTCACCGGGGGGTAACTCTGGAAACACC. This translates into CASSPGGNSGNT. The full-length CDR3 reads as CASSPGGNSGNTIYF.

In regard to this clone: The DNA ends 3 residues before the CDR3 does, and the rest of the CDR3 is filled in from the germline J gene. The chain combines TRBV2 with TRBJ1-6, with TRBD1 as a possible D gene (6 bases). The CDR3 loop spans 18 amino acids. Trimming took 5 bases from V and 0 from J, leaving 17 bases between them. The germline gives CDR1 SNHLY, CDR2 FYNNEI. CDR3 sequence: CASSWRAGESSYNSPLHF. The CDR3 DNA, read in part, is TGTGCCAGCAGTTGGAGGGCAGGGGAAAGCTCCTATAATTCACCC.

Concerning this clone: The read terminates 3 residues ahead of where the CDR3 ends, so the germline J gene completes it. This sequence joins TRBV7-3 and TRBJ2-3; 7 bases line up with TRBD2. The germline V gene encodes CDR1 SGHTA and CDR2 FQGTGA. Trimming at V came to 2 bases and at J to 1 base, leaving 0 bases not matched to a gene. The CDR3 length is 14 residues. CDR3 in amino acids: CASSLAGGTDTQYF. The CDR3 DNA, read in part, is TGTGCCAGCAGCTTAGCGGGGGGCACAGATACG.

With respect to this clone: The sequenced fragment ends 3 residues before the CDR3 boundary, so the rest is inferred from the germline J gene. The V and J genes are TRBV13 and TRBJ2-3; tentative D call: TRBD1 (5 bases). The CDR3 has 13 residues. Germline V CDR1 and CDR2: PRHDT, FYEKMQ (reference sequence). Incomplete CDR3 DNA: TGTGCCAGCAGCCAGGACACGCAAGAGACG. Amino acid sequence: CASSQDTQET. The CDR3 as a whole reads CASSQDTQETQYF.

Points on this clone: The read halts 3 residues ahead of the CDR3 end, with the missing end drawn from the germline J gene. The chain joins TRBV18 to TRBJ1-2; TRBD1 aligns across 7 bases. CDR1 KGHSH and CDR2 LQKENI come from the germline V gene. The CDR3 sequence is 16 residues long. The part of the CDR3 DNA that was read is TGTGCCAGCTCCTCGTACGCTAGCGGGGGGACAGATACC. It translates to CASSSYASGGTDT. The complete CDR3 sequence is CASSSYASGGTDTYTF.

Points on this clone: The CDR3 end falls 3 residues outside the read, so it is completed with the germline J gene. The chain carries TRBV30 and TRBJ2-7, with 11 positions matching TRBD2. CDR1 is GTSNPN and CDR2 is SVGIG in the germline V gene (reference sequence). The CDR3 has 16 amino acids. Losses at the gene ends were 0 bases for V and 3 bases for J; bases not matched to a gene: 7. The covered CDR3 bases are TGTGCCTGGAGTGTACCCGGGACTAGCGGCGACTACGAG. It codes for CAWSVPGTSGDYE. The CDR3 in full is CAWSVPGTSGDYEQYF. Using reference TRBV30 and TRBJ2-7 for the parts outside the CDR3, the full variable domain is SQTIHQWPATLVQPVGSPLSLECTVEGTSNPNLYWYRQAAGRGLQLLFYSVGIGQISSEVPQNLSASRPQDRQFILSSKKLLLSDSGFYLCAWSVPGTSGDYEQYFGPGTRLTVT.

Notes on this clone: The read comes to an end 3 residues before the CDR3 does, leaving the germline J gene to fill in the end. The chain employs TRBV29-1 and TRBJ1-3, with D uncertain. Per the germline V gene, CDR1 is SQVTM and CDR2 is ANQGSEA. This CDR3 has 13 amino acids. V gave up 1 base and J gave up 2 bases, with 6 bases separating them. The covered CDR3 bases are TGCAGCGTTGAAGTAACAGCTGGAAACACC. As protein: CSVEVTAGNT. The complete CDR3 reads CSVEVTAGNTIYF.

The CDR3 spells CASSPGQGVFPEAFF. Incomplete CDR3 DNA: TGTGCCAGCAGTCCGGGACAGGGGGTTTTCCCTGAA. The chain recombines TRBV7-9 with TRBJ1-1, with TRBD1 matching 11 bases. The CDR3 goes on 3 residues after the read ends, and that part is filled in from the germline J gene. This CDR3 region has 15 residues. The germline V gene has CDR1 SEHNR and CDR2 FQNEAQ (reference sequence). V lost 6 bases to trimming and J lost 6 bases; unmatched junction nucleotides: 9.

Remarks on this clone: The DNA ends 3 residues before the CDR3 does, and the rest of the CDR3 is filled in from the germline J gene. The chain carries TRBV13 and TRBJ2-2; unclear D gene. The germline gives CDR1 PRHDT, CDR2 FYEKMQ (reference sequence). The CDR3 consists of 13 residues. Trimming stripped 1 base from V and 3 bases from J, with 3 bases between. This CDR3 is CASSLEDTGELFF. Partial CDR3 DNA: TGTGCCAGCAGCTTAGAGGACACCGGGGAG.

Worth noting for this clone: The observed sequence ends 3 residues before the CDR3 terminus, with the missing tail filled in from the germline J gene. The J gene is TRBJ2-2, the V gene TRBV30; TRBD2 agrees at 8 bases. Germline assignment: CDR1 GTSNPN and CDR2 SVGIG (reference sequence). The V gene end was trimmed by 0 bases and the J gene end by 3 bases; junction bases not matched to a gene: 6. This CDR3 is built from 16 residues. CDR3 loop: CAWSVRSGGHTGELFF. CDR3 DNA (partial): TGTGCCTGGAGTGTACGGAGCGGGGGCCACACCGGGGAG.

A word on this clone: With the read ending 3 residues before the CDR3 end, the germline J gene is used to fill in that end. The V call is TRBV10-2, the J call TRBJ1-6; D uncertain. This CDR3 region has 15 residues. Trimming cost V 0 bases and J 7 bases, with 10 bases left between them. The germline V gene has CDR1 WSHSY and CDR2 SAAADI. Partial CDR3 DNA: TGCGCCAGCAGTGAGTCGGGCCAGCTAAATTCACCC. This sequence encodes CASSESGQLNSP. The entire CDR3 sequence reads CASSESGQLNSPLHF.

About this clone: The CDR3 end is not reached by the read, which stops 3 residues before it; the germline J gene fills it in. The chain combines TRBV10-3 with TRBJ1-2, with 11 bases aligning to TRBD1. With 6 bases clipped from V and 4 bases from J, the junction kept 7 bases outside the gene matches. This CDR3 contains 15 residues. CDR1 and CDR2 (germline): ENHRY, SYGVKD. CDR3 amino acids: CAISAGTGGAYGYTF. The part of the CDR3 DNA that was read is TGTGCCATCAGCGCCGGGACAGGGGGTGCCTATGGC.

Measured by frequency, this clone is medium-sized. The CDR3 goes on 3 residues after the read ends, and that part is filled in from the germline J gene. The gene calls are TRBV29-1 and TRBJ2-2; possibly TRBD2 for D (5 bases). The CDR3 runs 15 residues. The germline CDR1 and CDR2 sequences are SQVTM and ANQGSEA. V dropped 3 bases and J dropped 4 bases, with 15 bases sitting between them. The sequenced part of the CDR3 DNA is TGCAGCGTTGATGTGACCGGGGTGAGCACCGGGGAG. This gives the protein CSVDVTGVSTGE. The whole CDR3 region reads CSVDVTGVSTGELFF.

CDR3 residues: CASSLVEGSDYTF. CDR3 DNA (partial): TGTGCCAGCAGCTTAGTAGAGGGCAGTGAC. This rearrangement joins TRBV7-9 to TRBJ1-2; D unresolved. The read finishes 3 residues shy of the CDR3 end, and the germline J gene is used to complete it. The CDR3 contains 13 residues. Germline CDR1 is SEHNR and CDR2 is FQNEAQ (reference sequence).

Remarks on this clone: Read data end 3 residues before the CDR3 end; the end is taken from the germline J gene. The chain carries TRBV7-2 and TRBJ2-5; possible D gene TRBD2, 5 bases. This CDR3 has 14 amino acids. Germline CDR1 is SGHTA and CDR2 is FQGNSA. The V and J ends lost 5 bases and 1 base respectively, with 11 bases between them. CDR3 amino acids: CASSRSSFQETQYF. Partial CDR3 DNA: TGTGCCAGCAGCCGATCTAGCTTCCAAGAGACC.

The sequenced part of the CDR3 DNA is TGTGCCAGTAGTAGCGACAGGGGCGAC. It yields the protein CASSSDRGD. The CDR3 as a whole reads CASSSDRGDYTF. The chain employs TRBV19 and TRBJ1-2, with 8 bases fitting TRBD1. The read stops 3 residues short of the end of the CDR3; the missing end is completed from the germline J gene. The germline gives CDR1 LNHDA, CDR2 SQIVND (reference sequence). This CDR3 spans 12 amino acids.

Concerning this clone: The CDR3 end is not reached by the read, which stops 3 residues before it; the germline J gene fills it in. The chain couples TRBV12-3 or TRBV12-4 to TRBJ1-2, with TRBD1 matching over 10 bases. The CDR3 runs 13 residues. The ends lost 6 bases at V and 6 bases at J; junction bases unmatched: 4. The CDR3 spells CASRLTGGHGYTF. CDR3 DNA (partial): TGTGCCAGCAGGTTGACAGGGGGCCATGGC.

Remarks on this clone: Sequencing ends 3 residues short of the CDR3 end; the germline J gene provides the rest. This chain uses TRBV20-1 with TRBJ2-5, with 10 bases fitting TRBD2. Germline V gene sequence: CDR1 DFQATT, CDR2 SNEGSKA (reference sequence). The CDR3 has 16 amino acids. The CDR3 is CSARRLAGAPTDTQYF. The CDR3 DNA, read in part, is TGCAGTGCTAGGAGGCTAGCGGGGGCCCCCACAGATACC.

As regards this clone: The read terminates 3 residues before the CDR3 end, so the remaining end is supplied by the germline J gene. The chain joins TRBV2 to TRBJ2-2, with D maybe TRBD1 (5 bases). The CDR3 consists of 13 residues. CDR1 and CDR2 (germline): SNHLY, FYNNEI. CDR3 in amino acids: CASRDAGANVLFF. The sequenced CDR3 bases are TGTGCCAGCAGGGACGCTGGGGCCAACGTG. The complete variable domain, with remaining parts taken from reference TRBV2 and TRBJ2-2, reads EPEVTQTPSHQVTQMGQEVILRCVPISNHLYFYWYRQILGQKVEFLVSFYNNEISEKSEIFDDQFSVERPDGSNFTLKIRSTKLEDSAMYFCASRDAGANVLFFGEGSRLTVL.

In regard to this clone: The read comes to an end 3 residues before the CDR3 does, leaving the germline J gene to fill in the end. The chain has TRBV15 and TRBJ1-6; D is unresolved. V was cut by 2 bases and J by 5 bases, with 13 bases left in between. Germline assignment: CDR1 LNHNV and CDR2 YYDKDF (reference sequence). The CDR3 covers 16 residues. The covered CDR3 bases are TGTGCCACCAGCAGACATTTCGGGGTTAATAATTCACCC. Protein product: CATSRHFGVNNSP. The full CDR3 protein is CATSRHFGVNNSPLHF.

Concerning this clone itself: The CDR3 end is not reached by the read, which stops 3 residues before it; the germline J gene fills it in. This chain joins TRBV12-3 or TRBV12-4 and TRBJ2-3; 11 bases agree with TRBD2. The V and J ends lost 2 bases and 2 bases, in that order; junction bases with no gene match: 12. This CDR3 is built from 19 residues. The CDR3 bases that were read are TGTGCCAGCAGTTTACCCCCCTACCTACTAGCGGGGGACACAGATACG. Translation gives CASSLPPYLLAGDTDT. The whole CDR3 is CASSLPPYLLAGDTDTQYF.

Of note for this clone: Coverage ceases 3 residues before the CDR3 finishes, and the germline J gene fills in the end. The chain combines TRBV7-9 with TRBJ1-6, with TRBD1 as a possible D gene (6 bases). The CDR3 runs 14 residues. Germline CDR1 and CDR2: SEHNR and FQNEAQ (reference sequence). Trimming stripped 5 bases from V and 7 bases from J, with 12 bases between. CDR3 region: CASSPGQQNSPLHF. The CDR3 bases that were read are TGTGCCAGCAGCCCCGGACAGCAGAATTCACCC.

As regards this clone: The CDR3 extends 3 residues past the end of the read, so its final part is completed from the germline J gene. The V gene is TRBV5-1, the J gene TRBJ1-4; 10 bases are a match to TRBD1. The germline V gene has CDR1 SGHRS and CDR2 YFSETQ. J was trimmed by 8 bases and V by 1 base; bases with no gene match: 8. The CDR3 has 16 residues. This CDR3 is CASSLPGQGVREKLFF. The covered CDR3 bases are TGCGCCAGCAGCTTGCCCGGACAGGGGGTGAGGGAAAAA.

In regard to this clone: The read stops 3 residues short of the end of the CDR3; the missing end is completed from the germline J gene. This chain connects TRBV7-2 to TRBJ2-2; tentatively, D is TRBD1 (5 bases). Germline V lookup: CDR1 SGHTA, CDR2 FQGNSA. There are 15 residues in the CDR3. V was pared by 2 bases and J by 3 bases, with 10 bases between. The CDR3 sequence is CASSLWQGYTGELFF. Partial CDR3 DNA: TGTGCCAGCAGCTTATGGCAGGGATACACCGGGGAG. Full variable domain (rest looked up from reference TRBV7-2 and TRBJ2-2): GAGVSQSPSNKVTEKGKDVELRCDPISGHTALYWYRQSLGQGLEFLIYFQGNSAPDKSGLPSDRFSAERTGGSVSTLTIQRTQQEDSAVYLCASSLWQGYTGELFFGEGSRLTVL.